The rows below give T cell receptor beta chains drawn from one sample of a study of blood T cells in healthy people across ages. A single record per CDR3 protein comes from TCRdb applying MiXCR to the 5' RACE reads. In the table there are 1.5 million or so distinct CDR3 sequences, approximately 40% of which are singletons. Source material: blood. All receptors derive from a woman aged 18-29 years in good health. CDR3s leave out the opening cysteine and the closing phenylalanine or tryptophan.

CDR3: ASSGVAGAYNEQF; V: TRBV28; J: TRBJ2-1
CDR3: ASSKEGLAGGTITYEQY; V: TRBV21-1; J: NA
CDR3: ASSLGGPAVRETQY; V: TRBV11-2; J: TRBJ2-5
CDR3: ASSYSTAGGPTDTQY; V: TRBV6-5; J: TRBJ2-3
CDR3: SAREEIRRAPGGGTF; V: TRBV20-1; J: TRBJ2-1
CDR3: ASSLNLVYEQY; V: TRBV7-2; J: TRBJ2-7
CDR3: ASRRSGVLLQGGKTEAF; V: TRBV4-1; J: TRBJ1-1
CDR3: ASSEARGQSPREQY; V: TRBV6-1; J: TRBJ2-7
CDR3: ASSLAPWATTDTQY; V: TRBV7-3; J: TRBJ2-3
CDR3: ASSSRHRGNTEAF; V: TRBV27; J: TRBJ1-1
CDR3: ASSPQRYQETQY; V: TRBV18; J: TRBJ2-5
CDR3: SATLAGAINNEQF; V: TRBV20-1; J: TRBJ2-1
CDR3: ASSFLTSGSDYEQY; V: TRBV11-2; J: TRBJ2-7
CDR3: ASSQRGATYGYT; V: TRBV3-1; J: TRBJ1-2
CDR3: ASSFAPSGST; V: TRBV7-2; J: TRBJ1-2
CDR3: ASSLSPRAPEAF; V: TRBV6-5; J: TRBJ1-1
CDR3: SARGDGAPGYT; V: TRBV20-1; J: TRBJ1-2
CDR3: ASKWTSGDNEQF; V: TRBV12-3/TRBV12-4; J: TRBJ2-1
CDR3: ASSLEGSGRTGELF; V: TRBV5-1; J: TRBJ2-2
CDR3: ASSWGEQGNPNEQY; V: TRBV28; J: NA
CDR3: ASSESGTPYEQY; V: TRBV6-1; J: TRBJ2-7
CDR3: ASSGRGSGYGYT; V: TRBV27; J: TRBJ1-2
CDR3: ASIFPDQPQH; V: TRBV6-5; J: TRBJ1-5
CDR3: ASSSPGRGGNEQY; V: TRBV6-6; J: TRBJ2-7
CDR3: SVWISGSTEAF; V: TRBV29-1; J: TRBJ1-1
CDR3: ASSSGKTGTSGRYWQDEQY; V: TRBV12-3/TRBV12-4; J: TRBJ2-7
CDR3: SAQPAGRVSNTEAF; V: TRBV20-1; J: TRBJ1-1
CDR3: ASSLLLAGAYEQY; V: TRBV27; J: TRBJ2-7
CDR3: ASSDIGYT; V: TRBV2; J: TRBJ1-2
CDR3: ASSPQNTNYGYT; V: TRBV7-9; J: TRBJ1-2
CDR3: ASSDRRDGNTDTQY; V: TRBV10-1; J: TRBJ2-3
CDR3: ASSLSSPSGYYNEQF; V: TRBV7-2; J: TRBJ2-1
CDR3: ATSESGQPNYGYT; V: TRBV10-3; J: TRBJ1-2
CDR3: ASMDTWNTEAF; V: TRBV5-1; J: TRBJ1-1
CDR3: SARVEGLTYEQY; V: TRBV20-1; J: TRBJ2-7
CDR3: SASLSSGDEQY; V: TRBV20-1; J: TRBJ2-7
CDR3: ASSPPRGGPDTQY; V: TRBV3-1; J: TRBJ2-3
CDR3: ASGRQGGTDTQY; V: TRBV9; J: TRBJ2-3
CDR3: ASSSNPPTSAKKSKQY; V: TRBV2; J: TRBJ2-5
CDR3: SARDRASGGYYNEQF; V: TRBV20-1; J: TRBJ2-1
CDR3: TSSYSTPVAGYT; V: TRBV6-5; J: TRBJ1-2
CDR3: ASSQPTGTNYGYT; V: TRBV4-1; J: TRBJ1-2
CDR3: SASDLQGYGGYT; V: TRBV20-1; J: TRBJ1-2
CDR3: SVGRGYTEAF; V: TRBV29-1; J: TRBJ1-1
CDR3: ASSLAGQGADEQY; V: TRBV28; J: TRBJ2-5
CDR3: ASSQFRGRNYGYT; V: TRBV11-2; J: TRBJ1-2
CDR3: ASSLDGDEQY; V: TRBV6-1; J: TRBJ2-7
CDR3: ASREGEYGYT; V: TRBV6-5; J: TRBJ1-2
CDR3: ASRAKVGNTEAF; V: TRBV7-9; J: TRBJ1-1
CDR3: AIISRGLRLADEKLF; V: TRBV10-3; J: TRBJ1-4
CDR3: SEATGSSTDTQY; V: TRBV20-1; J: TRBJ2-3
CDR3: ASRASGGTWNEQF; V: TRBV6-6; J: TRBJ2-1
CDR3: ASSLTAYYGYT; V: TRBV12-3/TRBV12-4; J: TRBJ1-2
CDR3: ASSWTSGTETQY; V: TRBV11-2; J: TRBJ2-5